The present TCR beta chain was sequenced within a study of cytomegalovirus exposure and HLA in healthy donors (TCRdb year 2017). For context, the study as a whole: According to an earlier analysis of 550 to 700 of the donors, 150 million to 200 million T cells yielded 120 million or so unique TCR beta sequences and around 280 Gb of sequence data. Around 300 gigabases of sequencing data and some 85 million unique TCR sequences were included in an early release covering roughly 700 HLA-typed donors. Of the roughly 390 genotyped donors, about 84% fell in the genetic ancestry cluster associated with self-reported Caucasian donors. The study aimed to test whether cataloging public T cell receptors could reveal signatures of past pathogen exposure. Using immunosequencing, the study profiled T cell repertoires from fewer than 850 subjects and related those repertoires to cytomegalovirus serostatus. Along with the approximately 700-subject first cohort, a separate validation cohort of around 110 different subjects was used. To predict cytomegalovirus infection status, the study combined high-throughput TCR immunosequencing, statistical association of individual TCRs with disease status, and machine learning. A later analysis re-analyzed previously published TCR beta repertoires from 666 donors and added high-resolution HLA genotyping to study TCR occurrence patterns. Rather than drawing on any new phenotypic data, the later analysis identified candidate immune exposures from TCR beta sequences and the way those sequences occurred across donors. An earlier analysis of 587 of the donors used high-throughput TCR beta sequencing to judge whether each TCR beta V gene segment behaved as functional or pseudogenic. Donor age, sex, ethnicity and CMV serostatus were compiled alongside the repertoire data. A later genetic analysis used genome-wide SNP genotypes for about 60% of the 666 donors, treating that subset as a discovery cohort. Every discovery cohort repertoire had been produced on one sequencing platform. HLA typing covered class I and class II loci at four-digit resolution. Typing coverage differed by locus: A, B, C, DRB1 and DQB1 were typed in roughly 620-630 donors, DQA1 in 500 to 550, DPA1 in 606, and DPB1 in 450 to 480. A few DR-DQ haplotypes were treated as single units for association and clustering because of strong linkage in the cohort. On average, about 240,000 unique TCR beta nucleotide sequences were sequenced per donor among a few hundred genotyped donors of the cohort, with roughly 18% of those sequences being non-productive.

Via the germline V gene (reference sequence), CDR1 is LNHDA and CDR2 SQIVND. V has 5 bases trimmed and J has 0 bases trimmed; junction bases matching no gene number 8. Reading from cysteine to phenylalanine, the CDR3 counts 17 amino acids. The entry retains the CDR3 DNA only, 51 bases that are in frame from base 1. About this clone itself: There is no known antigen for this receptor. Base-call qualities are not available, and no considerably larger clone is one nucleotide away.

Library preparation employed the immunoSEQ multiplex PCR assay. For the multiplex PCR, a mixture combining 60 forward primers for TCR Vbeta segments and 13 reverse primers for TCR Jbeta segments was used. The CDR3 region of rearranged TCR beta genes was amplified from genomic DNA by a multiplex PCR assay. Amplified TCR beta libraries were sequenced as 87-base-pair reads on the Illumina HiSeq System. The authors processed their data as follows. A later analysis counted tens of millions of unique TCR beta chains across the 690 or so repertoires, and 10 million to 12 million of these chains were shared by at least two donors. Raw reads were error-corrected and collapsed into unique sequences by a nearest-neighbor algorithm in which closely related sequences were merged to remove PCR and sequencing errors. V, D and J gene segments were assigned by aligning CDR3 sequences to IMGT reference sequences. For a sequence to be retained, a match of at least six nucleotides was required to both a V gene segment and a J gene segment. Rearrangements were called productive when the CDR3 lacked stop codons and stayed in frame with V and J; all others were non-productive. Following IMGT convention, CDR3 was defined as the stretch from the second conserved V-encoded cysteine to the conserved J-encoded phenylalanine. The earlier analysis of approximately 500 of the donors excluded sequences that lacked an unambiguous match to a single V gene segment. An earlier analysis of 500 to 600 of the donors classified V segments as functional when productive rearrangements were above 56.7% and as segregating when the standard deviation between donors was above 5%. A statistical classification framework was built to diagnose cytomegalovirus status from the catalog of TCR beta chain sequences. In a later analysis, TCR nucleotide sequences were compared against IMGT/GENE-DB human TR gene sequences so that V and J genes could be assigned. A later analysis assigned CDR3 sequences and most-parsimonious VDJ recombination scenarios with the TCRdist pipeline. In a later analysis, each TCR beta chain was defined by its CDR3 amino acid sequence together with its V-gene family, and reads without a unique V-gene family were excluded. In a later analysis, 450 to 600 highly shared, low-generation-probability nucleotide sequences were removed to address suspected cross-contamination and a sequencing artifact. A later analysis calculated a clonal expansion index for each public chain from normalized within-repertoire ranks of inferred template counts. In a later analysis, generation probabilities were computed using a VDJ recombination model fitted to out-of-frame rearrangements, and the results were checked against IGoR. In a later analysis, TCR-TCR, TCR-HLA and TCR-CMV co-occurrence was scored with hypergeometric tests, and a repertoire-size bias correction was applied to TCR pairs. False discovery rates were estimated in a later analysis by permuting HLA or CMV assignments 20 times. In a later analysis, co-occurring TCRs were grouped with DBSCAN, and TCRdist sequence similarity was added when clustering was performed within HLA-allele-positive subsets. Repertoires with fewer than 30,000 or more than 120,000 public chains were left out of co-occurrence clustering, as were about 5 repertoires with anomalous nucleotide sharing. TCRdb obtained this table from immuneACCESS and retained in-frame rearrangements with V and J assigned. These tables miss some clones; where compared with another copy, unresolved V genes account for less than half of the shortfall, and the remainder is unexplained. V and J calls plus clone size are reproduced from that table; the DNA served to infer D and trimming. The sample yields roughly 130,000 clones; 75% to 85% were counted once. The leading ten clones occupy around 1.3% of the sample.

Study-level results and caveats: Most CMV-associated TCR beta chains appeared to be HLA-restricted in a later analysis, and the HLA associations seemed to be driven largely by CMV exposure. A group of highly shared sequence variants was considered likely to be a technical artifact of the sequencing pipeline. Only TCR beta chains were sequenced in this cohort, and the absence of alpha or paired-chain data limited detectable features. Because counts were too low, some 17 rarely observed V segments, including chromosome 9 orphons, were left out of the earlier analysis of 587 of the donors. At a false discovery rate of 0.05, a later analysis linked 15,000 to 20,000 TCR beta sequences to specific HLA alleles. Cytomegalovirus status was reported to be diagnosed by the classifier with high specificity and sensitivity in both the original and validation cohorts. Some IMGT-functional V segments, including TRBV6-2 and TRBV6-3, could not be distinguished by the 87-base-pair reads and were therefore excluded. According to a later analysis, TCR association rates differed among HLA loci, with DRB1 alleles showing the most associated TCRs and HLA-C alleles showing the fewest. In a later analysis, HLA-associated TCR beta chains were found to be more clonally expanded and to have lower generation probabilities than equally common non-associated chains. Compared with the approximately 720-donor mean, donors in an Asian-associated ancestry cluster had fewer N-insertions in productive TCRs, according to a later genetic analysis. A further reported finding was that TCR beta sequences accurately predicted the HLA-A and HLA-B alleles for most subjects in the first cohort. Most TCR sequences were observed very rarely across donors, whereas some public TCRs were present in many individuals. Broadly in line with IMGT annotations, most TCR beta V segments showed up in productive rearrangements about 87% or about 30% of the time in an earlier analysis of a few hundred of the donors. In a later genetic analysis, a missense DCLRE1C variant was associated with V-gene and J-gene trimming of TCR beta chains, and the association was replicated in an independent cohort. The only immune exposure information available for the cohort was CMV serostatus. In vitro tests confirmed that a few of the cytomegalovirus-associated TCR beta chains recognize cytomegalovirus antigens. Correlated functional status among segregating V segments might be attributable to linkage disequilibrium, but an unknown experimental factor could not be ruled out. Strong co-occurrence of HLA alleles, especially DR and DQ, made assigning TCR associations to individual alleles difficult. The presence/absence analyses assumed that sequencing depth was roughly uniform across donors, and that assumption may not be true. In the study, about 150 TCR beta chains were listed as associated with cytomegalovirus. HLA typing was unavailable for some donors at each locus, so association tests used only the typed subset. In a later analysis, several top co-occurrence clusters were reported to appear linked to parvovirus B19, influenza, CMV and Epstein-Barr virus. According to the authors, the approach could potentially be generalized to other disease states and immunological phenotypes.

The cohort comprised 670 or so healthy bone marrow donors. Cohort members were all nominally healthy when sampled, although unrecorded immune exposures were likely present. The donor tested CMV seronegative and was one of the 352 seronegative cohort members. A peripheral blood sample was provided by each donor, and peripheral blood mononuclear cells were used for TCR beta sequencing. Genomic DNA was extracted from the blood cell samples with the Qiagen DNeasy Blood Extraction Kit. The V gene is TRBV19 and the J gene is TRBJ2-4; 9 nucleotides in the junction match TRBD1. The sequence was collected from a girl aged 2 to 9 in good health and CMV-seronegative. The sample consisted of PBMCs. The CDR3 here reads CASSFFNRGLAKNIQYF. The bases are TGTGCCAGTAGTTTTTTTAACAGGGGGCTAGCCAAAAACATTCAGTACTTC.